The rows below give T cell receptor beta chains drawn from one sample of a study of cytomegalovirus exposure and HLA in healthy donors. The repertoire was sequenced with immunoSEQ multiplex PCR; TCRdb's copy has only in-frame clones and lacks some. The data hold 100,000 or so clones, with approximately 88% observed a single time. Specimen: PBMCs. The receptors stem from a man in his late teens or twenties in good health and CMV-seronegative. The CDR3 runs from the conserved cysteine through the conserved F or W. Fields, in order: V gene, clone size, D gene, J gene, CDR3 DNA, CDR3 protein. The D gene is left open where the match is weak. Clone size is shown for a subset of rows, as once, few, many or a class of expanded clone.

TRBV2,NA,TRBD2,TRBJ2-1,TGTGCCTCCGGGGGGACCATTTCCTACAATGAGCAGTTCTTC,CASGGTISYNEQFF
TRBV7-9,NA,NA,TRBJ1-1,TGTGCCAGCAGCCACCCCCCGGGCACTGAAGCTTTCTTT,CASSHPPGTEAFF
TRBV18,NA,NA,TRBJ2-4,TGTGCCAGCTCACCATCGGAGAACATTCAGTACTTC,CASSPSENIQYF
TRBV7-6,NA,TRBD2,TRBJ2-6,TGTGCCAGCAGCTTAGTCCTAGCGGGAGCTCCTGGGGCCAACGTCCTGACTTTC,CASSLVLAGAPGANVLTF
TRBV6-1,NA,NA,TRBJ2-3,TGTGCCAGCAGTGAGGGGAGCGGGAGCACAGATACGCAGTATTTT,CASSEGSGSTDTQYF
TRBV2,NA,NA,TRBJ1-4,TGTGCCAGCAACCCGGCAGGGACAAATGAAAAACTGTTTTTT,CASNPAGTNEKLFF
TRBV6-1,NA,NA,TRBJ1-3,TGTGCCAGCAGTGACAGTCCTGGAAACACCATATATTTT,CASSDSPGNTIYF
TRBV27,NA,TRBD2,TRBJ2-5,TGTGCCAGCAGTTTCTCCTGGACTAGCGGAGTGAAAGAGACCCAGTACTTC,CASSFSWTSGVKETQYF
TRBV6-5,once,TRBD1,TRBJ1-5,TGTGCCAGCAGTGAACAGACAGGGCAGCAGCCCCAGCATTTT,CASSEQTGQQPQHF
TRBV5-1,NA,NA,TRBJ1-2,TGCGCCAGCAGCGAGCAAACAGGGCGCTATCGCTACACCTTC,CASSEQTGRYRYTF
TRBV25-1,NA,NA,TRBJ1-2,TGTGCCAGCAGTGAATCTCAGGTCCGCCCCTACACCTTC,CASSESQVRPYTF
TRBV5-4,NA,NA,TRBJ1-1,TGTGCCAGCAGCTACGGTGCGAACACTGAAGCTTTCTTT,CASSYGANTEAFF
TRBV11-2,NA,TRBD1,TRBJ1-5,TGTGCCAGCAGTTTCGACAGGGGCCAGGGTCAGCCCCAGCATTTT,CASSFDRGQGQPQHF
TRBV5-6,NA,NA,TRBJ1-1,TGTGCCAGCAGCTTGGTGGTAAGCATGAACACTGAAGCTTTCTTT,CASSLVVSMNTEAFF
TRBV4-2,NA,TRBD1,TRBJ1-1,TGTGCCAGCAGCCAAGATCCGGGCCGAAACAGGGGGCACACTGAAGCTTTCTTT,CASSQDPGRNRGHTEAFF
TRBV4-1,NA,TRBD1,TRBJ1-5,TGCGCCAGCAGCCATCATGGACAGGGGGCAGGCCAGCCCCAGCATTTT,CASSHHGQGAGQPQHF
TRBV5-4,NA,NA,TRBJ1-1,TGTGCCAGCAGCTTGGCCGGGGGGTTTGCTTTCTTT,CASSLAGGFAFF
TRBV6-6,NA,NA,TRBJ2-7,TGTGCCAGCACCAACTACGTCTCCTACGAGCAGTACTTC,CASTNYVSYEQYF
TRBV30,once,TRBD1,TRBJ1-2,TGTGCCGAGGGACAGGACTATGGCTACACCTTC,CAEGQDYGYTF
TRBV27,NA,NA,TRBJ1-5,TGTGCCAGCAGTCAACAGGGATGGAGCAATCAGCCCCAGCATTTT,CASSQQGWSNQPQHF
TRBV6-1,NA,TRBD1,TRBJ2-5,TGTGCCAGCAGTGACCGGGGACAGATTGAGACCCAGTACTTC,CASSDRGQIETQYF
TRBV5-1,NA,TRBD2,TRBJ2-4,TGCGCCAGCAGCCCATCAGGGAGGGACGGTAAAAACATTCAGTACTTC,CASSPSGRDGKNIQYF
TRBV27,NA,TRBD1,TRBJ2-7,TGTGCCAGCAGTTTAGGACAGGCCGGATACGAGCAGTACTTC,CASSLGQAGYEQYF
TRBV13,NA,NA,TRBJ1-1,TGTGCCAGCAGCGCCCGACAGGACAGCGAAGCTTTCTTT,CASSARQDSEAFF